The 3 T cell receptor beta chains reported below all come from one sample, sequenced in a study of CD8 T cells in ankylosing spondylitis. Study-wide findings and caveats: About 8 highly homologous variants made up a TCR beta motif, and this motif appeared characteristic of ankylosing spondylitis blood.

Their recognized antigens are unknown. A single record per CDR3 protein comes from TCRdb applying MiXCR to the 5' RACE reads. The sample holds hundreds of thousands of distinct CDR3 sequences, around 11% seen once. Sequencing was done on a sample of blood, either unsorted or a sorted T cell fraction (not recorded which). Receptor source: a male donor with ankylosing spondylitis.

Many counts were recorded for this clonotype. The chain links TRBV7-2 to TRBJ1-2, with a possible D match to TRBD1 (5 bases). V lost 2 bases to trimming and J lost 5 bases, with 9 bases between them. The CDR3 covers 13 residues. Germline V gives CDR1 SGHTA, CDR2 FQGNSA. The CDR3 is CASSLIPGYGYTF. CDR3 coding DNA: TGTGCCAGCAGCTTAATTCCAGGGTATGGCTACACCTTC.

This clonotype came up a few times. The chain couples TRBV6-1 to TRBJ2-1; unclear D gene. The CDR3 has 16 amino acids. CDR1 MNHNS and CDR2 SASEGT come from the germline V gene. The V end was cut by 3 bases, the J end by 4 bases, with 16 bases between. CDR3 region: CASSEGLIIVYNEQFF. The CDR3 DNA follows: TGTGCCAGCAGTGAGGGGTTGATCATTGTGTACAATGAGCAGTTCTTC.

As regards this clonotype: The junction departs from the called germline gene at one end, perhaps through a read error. The CDR3 protein is CASSYTGLVNYGYTF. CDR3 DNA sequence: TGTGCCAGCAGTTATACAGGTTTGGTGAACTATGGCTACACCTTT. The chain couples TRBV28 to TRBJ1-2, with D maybe TRBD1 (5 bases). The CDR3 totals 15 residues. Germline V lookup: CDR1 MDHEN, CDR2 SYDVKM.